A single sample gave rise to the 19 T cell receptor beta chains below, sequenced in a study of blood T cell repertoires in COVID-19. The data were produced by immunoSEQ multiplex PCR, yet TCRdb's version contains in-frame clones alone and is incomplete. The sample holds 350,000 to 400,000 clones; about 90% are singletons and the top ten take just under 3%. The sequenced material came from PBMCs or T cells enriched from blood (not recorded which). The receptors stem from a woman aged 25 to 39 who had recovered from COVID-19.

This CDR3 is CASSLHRGSYEQYF. Written as DNA, the CDR3 is TGTGCCAGTAGTCTCCACAGGGGGTCCTACGAGCAGTACTTC. The chain employs TRBV19 and TRBJ2-7; 8 bases fit TRBD1. Germline lookup yields CDR1 LNHDA and CDR2 SQIVND (reference sequence). J lost 1 base, V lost 5 bases, and 4 bases had no gene match. The CDR3 has 14 residues.

This clone appeared once. The chain joins TRBV25-1 to TRBJ1-2; TRBD1 matches 12 bases. The germline CDR1 and CDR2 sequences are MGHDK and SYGVNS. The CDR3 covers 16 residues. Trimming cost V 5 bases and J 8 bases; bases outside gene matches: 12. The CDR3, as DNA: TGTGCCAGCAGTTCACCCGGGACAGGGGGCTTGGGAGGCTACACCTTC. This encodes CASSSPGTGGLGGYTF.

The sample holds one count of this clone. The rearrangement joins TRBV14 to TRBJ1-1; D is ambiguous. Germline-derived CDR1 and CDR2 are SGHDN and FVKESK. The CDR3 spans 17 residues. The V end lost 0 bases, the J end lost 0 bases, and 14 bases lay between the germline ends. The CDR3 nucleotides read TGTGCCAGCAGCCAAGACACGGTTTCCTATATGAACACTGAAGCTTTCTTT. This sequence encodes CASSQDTVSYMNTEAFF.

The rearrangement joins TRBV5-1 to TRBJ2-2; D is perhaps TRBD2 (5 bases). This CDR3 is built from 15 residues. Germline-derived CDR1 and CDR2 are SGHRS and YFSETQ. Between the trimmed V and J ends, which lost 1 base and 5 bases, there was a span of 12 bases. The CDR3 region has the DNA TGCGCCAGCAGCTTGCTGGGAGTTCGGACCGGGGAGCTGTTTTTT. Encoded protein: CASSLLGVRTGELFF.

This rearrangement joins TRBV10-3 to TRBJ1-2, with a possible D match to TRBD1 (6 bases). The CDR3 spans 14 residues. CDR1 ENHRY and CDR2 SYGVKD come from the germline V gene. V was cut by 0 bases and J by 4 bases, with 9 bases left in between. The CDR3 loop is CAISESGQLYGYTF. CDR3 DNA: TGTGCCATCAGTGAGTCCGGACAGCTCTATGGCTACACCTTC.

A single count supports this clone. This chain uses TRBV11-2 with TRBJ2-1; 10 bases fit TRBD2. In germline, CDR1 is SGHAT, CDR2 FQNNGV. J lost 4 bases, V lost 5 bases, and 11 bases had no gene match. The CDR3 has 17 amino acids. Written as DNA, the CDR3 is TGTGCCAGCAGCAGAGCAGCCGGACTAGCGGTATACAATGAGCAGTTCTTC. This translates into CASSRAAGLAVYNEQFF.

This clone was seen just once. This sequence joins TRBV28 and TRBJ1-5, with TRBD1 matching 7 bases. This CDR3 is built from 15 residues. The V gene end was trimmed by 3 bases and the J gene end by 1 base; junction bases not matched to a gene: 3. The germline gives CDR1 MDHEN, CDR2 SYDVKM. In nucleotides, the CDR3 is TGTGCCAGCAGTTTGGTCAGGGGGAGCAATCAGCCCCAGCATTTT. It specifies CASSLVRGSNQPQHF.

V is TRBV6-4 and J is TRBJ1-5, with 7 bases matching TRBD1. Germline V gene sequence: CDR1 MRHNA, CDR2 SNTAGT. The V segment lost 3 bases and the J segment 7 bases; nucleotides outside the gene matches: 6. This CDR3 is built from 14 residues. CDR3 sequence (DNA): TGTGCCAGCAGTGAGGCACAGGGGATCCAGCCCCAGCATTTT. Translated, it gives CASSEAQGIQPQHF.

The chain is built from TRBV2 and TRBJ2-3, with TRBD1 matching 7 bases. The V gene end was trimmed by 0 bases and the J gene end by 4 bases; junction bases not matched to a gene: 4. The germline CDR1 and CDR2 sequences are SNHLY and FYNNEI. This CDR3 spans 15 amino acids. CDR3 residues: CASSEARTGADTQYF. The CDR3 DNA follows: TGTGCCAGCAGTGAAGCTAGGACAGGAGCAGATACGCAGTATTTT.

The gene calls are TRBV7-8 and TRBJ2-7; a possible D gene is TRBD2 (6 bases). V was pared by 5 bases and J by 0 bases, with 17 bases between. The CDR3 spans 16 residues. Germline V gives CDR1 SGHVS, CDR2 FQNEAQ. CDR3 nucleotide sequence: TGTGCCAGCAGCCCAATCCATCGGGACTCCTCCTACGAGCAGTACTTC. This sequence encodes CASSPIHRDSSYEQYF.

The rearrangement uses TRBV23-1 and TRBJ2-1; TRBD2 matches at 7 bases. TRBV23-1 is assigned to the ORF class and has an uncertain function. This CDR3 comprises 17 residues. V lost 3 bases, J lost 5 bases, and 13 bases stayed unmatched. The CDR3 DNA reads TGCGCCAGCAGTCACCGAGAGGCTAGCGGACATAACAATGAGCAGTTCTTC. Its translation is CASSHREASGHNNEQFF.

This chain links TRBV30 with TRBJ2-2, with 7 bases matching TRBD2. The J segment lost 4 bases and the V segment lost 2 bases, leaving 13 bases of the junction unmatched. Per the germline V gene, CDR1 is GTSNPN and CDR2 is SVGIG (reference sequence). This CDR3 region has 17 residues. CDR3 nucleotides: TGTGCCTGGAGTCCCGGAATCCGGGGGGAGCGCACCGGGGAGCTGTTTTTT. Protein product: CAWSPGIRGERTGELFF.

The V and J genes are TRBV11-2 and TRBJ1-2; TRBD1 aligns across 10 bases. The germline V gene has CDR1 SGHAT and CDR2 FQNNGV. This CDR3 region has 15 residues. The V segment lost 5 bases and the J segment 4 bases; nucleotides outside the gene matches: 7. The CDR3 DNA reads as TGTGCCAGCAGCCTCGAAAGGGACAGGGGCTATGGCTACACCTTC. Its translation is CASSLERDRGYGYTF.

This chain uses TRBV14 with TRBJ1-1; D remains unclear. V lost 6 bases and J 4 bases, leaving 15 bases between the germline ends. The CDR3 has 14 residues. The germline V gene encodes CDR1 SGHDN and CDR2 FVKESK. CDR3 nucleotide sequence: TGTGCCAGCAGTCTTGCCCCCAGTGGCACTGAAGCTTTCTTT. Amino acids: CASSLAPSGTEAFF.

The chain has TRBV19 and TRBJ1-2, with D possibly matching TRBD1 (5 bases). V lost 10 bases to trimming and J lost 4 bases, with 16 bases between them. Germline V lookup: CDR1 LNHDA, CDR2 SQIVND (reference sequence). There are 13 residues in the CDR3. The CDR3 reads CATRPGGSYGYTF. The CDR3 DNA follows: TGTGCCACCCGGCCGGGGGGTAGCTATGGCTACACCTTC.

The CDR3 sequence: CASSPDTSSGYTF. As DNA, the CDR3 is TGTGCCAGCAGTCCCGACACCTCGAGTGGCTACACCTTC. The V gene is TRBV6-4, the J gene TRBJ1-2; D call uncertain. Germline loops: CDR1 MRHNA, CDR2 SNTAGT. V dropped 5 bases and J dropped 7 bases, with 14 bases sitting between them. The CDR3 contains 13 residues.

V gene TRBV27 combines with J gene TRBJ2-3, with 8 bases lining up with TRBD2. J lost 6 bases, V lost 5 bases, and 10 bases had no gene match. This CDR3 is 15 amino acids long. Per the germline V gene, CDR1 is MNHEY and CDR2 is SMNVEV (reference sequence). CDR3 sequence: CASSPTSGGGDTQYF. Here the CDR3 DNA reads TGTGCCAGCAGTCCAACTAGCGGAGGGGGGGATACGCAGTATTTT.

This chain connects TRBV7-9 to TRBJ1-1; D is ambiguous. CDR1 and CDR2 (germline): SEHNR, FQNEAQ (reference sequence). V was trimmed by 6 bases and J by 1 base, leaving 9 bases between them. The CDR3 has 13 residues. For the CDR3, the DNA is TGTGCCAGCAGGGGCGGGTGGAACACTGAAGCTTTCTTT. The encoded protein is CASRGGWNTEAFF.

On this clone: Other DNA sequences of this sample code for an identical CDR3. The chain links TRBV7-2 to TRBJ1-2; TRBD1 aligns across 8 bases. Trimming at V came to 1 base and at J to 8 bases, leaving 9 bases not matched to a gene. Germline assignment: CDR1 SGHTA and CDR2 FQGNSA. CDR3 length equals 15 residues. The CDR3 DNA sequence: TGTGCCAGCAGCTTAGGAGGACAGGGAGCCGGGGGCTACACCTTC. Encoded protein: CASSLGGQGAGGYTF. Filled out from reference TRBV7-2 and TRBJ1-2, the complete variable domain reads GAGVSQSPSNKVTEKGKDVELRCDPISGHTALYWYRQSLGQGLEFLIYFQGNSAPDKSGLPSDRFSAERTGGSVSTLTIQRTQQEDSAVYLCASSLGGQGAGGYTFGSGTRLTVV.